These T cell receptor beta chains were read from a single sample in a study of blood T cell repertoires in COVID-19. Profiled with immunoSEQ multiplex PCR; TCRdb holds only in-frame clones, not every one. The sample lists more than 200,000 clones, around 86% occurring once. Sequencing was performed on PBMCs or T cells enriched from blood (not recorded which). These receptors originate from a young man in a cohort exposed to, infected with or recovered from COVID-19 (not recorded which). Each CDR3 is given with its conserved first and last residue. Fields, in order: J gene, D gene, V gene, clone size, CDR3 protein, CDR3 DNA. A D gene is named only where the DNA matches it firmly. Size is stated for part of the rows, as once, few or many counts, or as a class when the clone is expanded.

>TRBJ2-7|TRBD1|TRBV27|once
CASSPGQSYEQYF
TGTGCCAGCAGTCCGGGACAGTCATACGAGCAGTACTTC
>TRBJ2-3|TRBD1|TRBV4-1|few
CASSGRDRESTDTQYF
TGCGCCAGCAGCGGCCGGGACAGGGAATCGACAGATACGCAGTATTTT
>TRBJ1-1|.|TRBV19|once
CASSITRKTEAFF
TGTGCCAGTAGTATAACCAGAAAAACTGAAGCTTTCTTT
>TRBJ1-3|.|TRBV27|.
CASRPGAGNTIYF
TGTGCCAGCAGACCCGGGGCTGGAAACACCATATATTTT
>TRBJ2-7|.|TRBV29-1|.
CSVPSGTGYEQYF
TGCAGCGTTCCCAGCGGGACAGGTTACGAGCAGTACTTC
>TRBJ1-6|.|TRBV14|few
CASSQEQGDNSPLHF
TGTGCCAGCAGCCAAGAACAGGGTGATAATTCACCCCTCCACTTT
>TRBJ2-5|TRBD2|TRBV6-4|medium-sized
CASSPTSGSQETQYF
TGTGCCAGCAGTCCGACTAGCGGGAGTCAAGAGACCCAGTACTTC
>TRBJ1-2|.|TRBV19|.
CASSRPGASNYGYTF
TGTGCCAGTAGCAGGCCAGGGGCTTCGAACTATGGCTACACCTTC
>TRBJ2-7|.|TRBV7-6|.
CASSPRGQGFYEQYF
TGTGCCAGCAGCCCCCGCGGTCAGGGCTTCTACGAGCAGTACTTC
>TRBJ2-7|.|TRBV5-1|.
CASSLGGGGGFSYEQYF
TGCGCCAGCAGCTTGGGGGGAGGAGGTGGGTTCTCCTACGAGCAGTACTTC
>TRBJ2-3|TRBD2|TRBV28|.
CASSGTSGADTQYF
TGTGCCAGCAGCGGGACTAGCGGGGCGGATACGCAGTATTTT
>TRBJ2-7|TRBD2|TRBV28|.
CASSFTSGISSYEQYF
TGTGCCAGCAGTTTTACTAGCGGTATTAGCTCCTACGAGCAGTACTTC
>TRBJ2-3|.|TRBV28|.
CASTPRNGILDTQYF
TGTGCCAGCACCCCCCGGAACGGGATCCTCGATACGCAGTATTTT
>TRBJ2-2|TRBD1|TRBV10-2|.
CASNRQGRNTGELFF
TGCGCCAGCAACCGACAGGGGCGGAACACCGGGGAGCTGTTTTTT
>TRBJ1-2|.|TRBV18|.
CASSPGENYGYTF
TGTGCCAGCTCACCAGGAGAGAATTATGGCTACACCTTC
>TRBJ2-1|.|TRBV9|.
CASSVEDSNEQFF
TGTGCCAGCAGCGTAGAAGACAGCAATGAGCAGTTCTTC
>TRBJ1-3|TRBD1|TRBV6-1|.
CASSEIPGTGAGNTIYF
TGTGCCAGCAGTGAAATCCCTGGGACAGGGGCTGGAAACACCATATATTTT
>TRBJ2-7|.|TRBV19|once
CASSHLDSSYEQYF
TGTGCCAGTAGCCACCTGGACAGCTCCTACGAGCAGTACTTC
>TRBJ2-3|.|TRBV6-5|.
CASRRDNVDTQYF
TGTGCCAGCAGGAGGGACAATGTGGATACGCAGTATTTT
>TRBJ1-4|.|TRBV7-6|.
CASSLARSRTNEKLFF
TGTGCCAGCAGCTTAGCTCGCAGCAGGACTAATGAAAAACTGTTTTTT
>TRBJ2-2|.|TRBV28|.
CASREAYGSPTGELFF
TGTGCCAGCAGAGAGGCGTACGGGAGTCCCACCGGGGAGCTGTTTTTT
>TRBJ2-7|TRBD1|TRBV27|.
CASSSGQGFNEQYF
TGTGCCAGCAGTTCGGGACAGGGTTTCAACGAGCAGTACTTC
>TRBJ2-7|TRBD1|TRBV9|.
CASSAYPGQGSYEQYF
TGTGCCAGCAGCGCATATCCGGGACAGGGGTCCTACGAGCAGTACTTC
>TRBJ2-3|TRBD2|TRBV6-6|.
CASSSKGLALTDTQYF
TGTGCCAGCAGTAGCAAGGGACTAGCGCTCACAGATACGCAGTATTTT
>TRBJ2-5|TRBD2|TRBV9|.
CASSAYGTSVQETQYF
TGTGCCAGCAGCGCCTACGGGACTAGCGTACAAGAGACCCAGTACTTC
>TRBJ2-3|.|TRBV24-1|once
CATSEPGQHTQYF
TGTGCCACCAGTGAACCCGGACAGCATACGCAGTATTTT
>TRBJ1-4|.|TRBV20-1|.
CSASLQANEKLFF
TGCAGTGCTAGTCTTCAGGCTAATGAAAAACTGTTTTTT
>TRBJ2-1|.|TRBV11-3|.
CASSLGGTGLSYNEQFF
TGTGCCAGCAGCTTAGGGGGGACTGGACTCTCCTACAATGAGCAGTTCTTC
>TRBJ2-3|.|TRBV9|.
CASSAGHRKRDTQYF
TGTGCCAGCAGCGCCGGGCATAGAAAGCGGGATACGCAGTATTTT
>TRBJ1-1|.|TRBV21-1|.
CASSKVVFRSGINTEAFF
TGTGCCAGCAGCAAAGTTGTGTTCAGGTCCGGGATAAACACTGAAGCTTTCTTT
>TRBJ2-1|.|TRBV15|.
CATTKSSINEQFF
TGTGCCACCACCAAAAGCTCCATTAATGAGCAGTTCTTC
>TRBJ2-5|.|TRBV2|.
CASSWRAGVEETQYF
TGTGCCAGCAGTTGGAGGGCAGGAGTTGAAGAGACCCAGTACTTC
>TRBJ1-1|TRBD1|TRBV28|.
CASSLQTYRGGTEAFF
TGTGCCAGCAGTTTACAAACCTACAGGGGTGGCACTGAAGCTTTCTTT
>TRBJ2-1|TRBD2|TRBV28|.
CASSLAGVGYNEQFF
TGTGCCAGCAGTTTAGCGGGAGTGGGCTACAATGAGCAGTTCTTC
>TRBJ1-4|TRBD1|TRBV11-2|.
CASSGQGTGAEKLFF
TGTGCCAGCAGCGGACAAGGGACAGGGGCCGAAAAACTGTTTTTT
>TRBJ2-1|.|TRBV9|once
CASSVGQGDEQFF
TGTGCCAGCAGCGTAGGCCAGGGTGATGAGCAGTTCTTC
>TRBJ2-1|TRBD2|TRBV14|.
CASSQVILAGGNEQFF
TGTGCCAGCAGCCAAGTGATATTGGCGGGGGGCAATGAGCAGTTCTTC
>TRBJ1-2|.|TRBV24-1|.
CATSGELNYGYTF
TGTGCCACCAGTGGTGAGCTTAACTATGGCTACACCTTC
>TRBJ2-5|.|TRBV5-5|.
CASSLRLTVQETQYF
TGTGCCAGCAGCTTGAGGTTGACAGTCCAAGAGACCCAGTACTTC
>TRBJ1-5|TRBD1|TRBV5-3|.
CARSLGTGEGNQPQHF
TGTGCCAGAAGCTTGGGGACAGGGGAGGGAAATCAGCCCCAGCATTTT
>TRBJ2-3|TRBD1|TRBV27|.
CASTPGTGNQYF
TGTGCCAGCACCCCCGGGACAGGGAATCAGTATTTT
>TRBJ1-1|.|TRBV4-1|once
CASSPGTTTEAFF
TGCGCCAGCAGCCCCGGGACAACGACTGAAGCTTTCTTT
>TRBJ2-5|.|TRBV18|.
CASSQTRNRDTEGFQETQYF
TGTGCCAGCTCACAAACTAGAAACCGGGACACCGAAGGATTCCAAGAGACCCAGTACTTC
>TRBJ2-5|TRBD2|TRBV5-6|.
CASSFLAGQETQYF
TGTGCCAGCAGCTTTCTAGCGGGACAAGAGACCCAGTACTTC
>TRBJ2-3|TRBD2|TRBV15|.
CATSRISGNDDTQYF
TGTGCCACCAGCAGAATTAGCGGGAACGATGATACGCAGTATTTT
>TRBJ2-3|TRBD2|TRBV27|.
CASRSGLVVADTQYF
TGTGCCAGCAGATCAGGACTAGTAGTGGCAGATACGCAGTATTTT
>TRBJ1-6|.|TRBV11-2|.
CASSLDLEPGYNSPLHF
TGTGCCAGCAGCTTAGATCTGGAACCGGGGTATAATTCACCCCTCCACTTT
>TRBJ1-6|.|TRBV11-3|.
CASSTSRGSPLHF
TGTGCCAGCAGCACGAGCAGGGGTTCACCCCTCCACTTT
>TRBJ2-3|TRBD2|TRBV14|.
CASSRLALTDTQYF
TGTGCCAGCAGCCGACTAGCTCTCACAGATACGCAGTATTTT
>TRBJ2-7|.|TRBV28|.
CASRGGPVVSYEQYF
TGTGCCAGCCGGGGTGGGCCGGTGGTATCCTACGAGCAGTACTTC
>TRBJ2-7|.|TRBV20-1|.
CSASWGLSYEQYF
TGCAGTGCTAGTTGGGGGCTCTCCTACGAGCAGTACTTC
>TRBJ2-1|TRBD2|TRBV7-6|.
CASSTSMARTSGYNEQFF
TGTGCCAGCAGCACGTCCATGGCGAGGACTAGCGGATACAATGAGCAGTTCTTC
>TRBJ2-2|.|TRBV7-6|.
CASTSGTLRTGELFF
TGTGCCAGCACCTCCGGGACTCTTCGGACCGGGGAGCTGTTTTTT
>TRBJ2-5|TRBD1|TRBV7-2|.
CASSRNRGRETQYF
TGTGCCAGCAGCCGTAACAGGGGTCGAGAGACCCAGTACTTC
>TRBJ2-1|.|TRBV6-4|.
CASSDSASLSYNEQFF
TGTGCCAGCAGTGACTCTGCTAGCTTATCCTACAATGAGCAGTTCTTC
>TRBJ2-7|.|TRBV14|.
CASSQGRVTYEQYF
TGTGCCAGCAGCCAAGGCAGGGTCACCTACGAGCAGTACTTC
>TRBJ2-7|.|TRBV9|.
CASSVAIAGAIYEQYF
TGTGCCAGCAGCGTAGCCATCGCGGGGGCCATCTACGAGCAGTACTTC
>TRBJ2-1|.|TRBV28|.
CASRGARGQPRVEGNEQFF
TGTGCCAGCAGAGGAGCACGGGGCCAACCAAGGGTGGAGGGAAATGAGCAGTTCTTC
>TRBJ2-5|.|TRBV11-3|.
CASSLQRTHRETQYF
TGTGCCAGCAGCTTACAACGAACACACCGAGAGACCCAGTACTTC
>TRBJ1-2|TRBD1|TRBV7-3|.
CASSLGTGGYGYTF
TGTGCCAGCAGCTTAGGGACAGGGGGCTATGGCTACACCTTC